Below, 7 T cell receptor beta chains from the same sample are listed, as sequenced in a study of blood T cell repertoires in COVID-19. The table came from immunoSEQ multiplex PCR; TCRdb's copy has only in-frame clones and leaves some out. Counted here are about 420,000 clones, over 85% occurring once; the ten biggest clones make up about 0.91%. The sequencing sample was made of peripheral blood. Receptor source: a man between 18 and 35 years old with COVID-19, enrolled during active disease.

The chain uses TRBV11-1 and TRBJ2-1; 11 nucleotides align to TRBD2. CDR3 length equals 16 residues. Germline trimming cut 4 bases from V and 6 bases from J; bases unmatched to any gene: 8. CDR1 and CDR2 from the germline V gene are SGHAT and FQDESV (reference sequence). CDR3 amino acids: CASSSETSGKGNEQFF. CDR3 in DNA: TGTGCCAGCAGCTCCGAGACTAGCGGGAAGGGCAATGAGCAGTTCTTC. Full variable domain (missing parts from reference TRBV11-1 and TRBJ2-1): EAEVAQSPRYKITEKSQAVAFWCDPISGHATLYWYRQILGQGPELLVQFQDESVVDDSQLPKDRFSAERLKGVDSTLKIQPAELGDSAMYLCASSSETSGKGNEQFFGPGTRLTVL.

The CDR3 loop reads CASRLGRENSEQYF. The CDR3 bases are TGTGCCAGCAGATTGGGACGGGAGAATTCCGAGCAGTACTTC. V and J are TRBV11-3 and TRBJ2-7; tentatively, D is TRBD2 (6 bases). The V gene's germline CDR1 is SGHNT and CDR2 YENEEA. This CDR3 spans 14 amino acids. V lost 6 bases and J 6 bases, leaving 18 bases between the germline ends.

The CDR3 bases are TGTGCCAGCAGTGGAGGACAGGGGGCGATGACAGGAGGGGAGCTGTTTTTT. It encodes CASSGGQGAMTGGELFF. The genes are TRBV6-1 and TRBJ2-2, with 11 bases matching TRBD1. V lost 4 bases and J lost 8; bases outside the gene matches: 12. Germline CDR1 and CDR2: MNHNS and SASEGT. The CDR3 totals 17 residues.

The chain carries TRBV4-1 and TRBJ2-7, with 8 bases identical to TRBD2. J lost 2 bases, V lost 4 bases, and 16 bases had no gene match. Germline V gene sequence: CDR1 MGHRA, CDR2 YSYEKL. This CDR3 region has 18 residues. The chain's CDR3 is CASSLNAASGLVAYEQYF. DNA for the CDR3: TGCGCCAGCAGCCTCAATGCCGCATCGGGACTAGTAGCCTACGAGCAGTACTTC.

The V call is TRBV25-1, the J call TRBJ1-5, with 10 bases lining up with TRBD1. This CDR3 has 17 amino acids. Germline CDR1 reads MGHDK; CDR2 reads SYGVNS. The V gene end was trimmed by 5 bases and the J gene end by 5 bases; junction bases not matched to a gene: 12. The CDR3 DNA reads as TGTGCCAGCAGTCCCGCCGGGACAGGGGCAACTGATCAGCCCCAGCATTTT. Translation: CASSPAGTGATDQPQHF.

V and J are TRBV18 and TRBJ2-3, with TRBD1 matching over 9 bases. Looked up from germline, CDR1 is KGHSH and CDR2 is LQKENI. V shed 1 base, J shed 1 base, and the junction held 15 bases outside the gene matches. The CDR3 has 20 residues. CDR3 DNA: TGTGCCAGCTCACCACGTCCCGGGACAGGGCTCGGGGGTGGCACAGATACGCAGTATTTT. Amino acids: CASSPRPGTGLGGGTDTQYF. The full variable domain, with the rest looked up from reference TRBV18 and TRBJ2-3, is NAGVMQNPRHLVRRRGQEARLRCSPMKGHSHVYWYRQLPEEGLKFMVYLQKENIIDESGMPKERFSAEFPKEGPSILRIQQVVRGDSAAYFCASSPRPGTGLGGGTDTQYFGPGTRLTVL.

The chain combines TRBV10-3 with TRBJ2-7, with 7 bases aligning to TRBD1. J gave up 3 bases and V 4 bases, and 6 bases lay outside the gene matches. The CDR3 spans 14 residues. The V gene's germline CDR1 is ENHRY and CDR2 SYGVKD. CDR3 DNA sequence: TGTGCCATCAGTGGACAGGGTTCTAGCTACGAGCAGTACTTC. Protein product: CAISGQGSSYEQYF.